Following are 31 T cell receptor beta chains from one sample sequenced in a study of circulating and synovial CD4+ cells in juvenile arthritis (dated by TCRdb to between 2014 and 2016). Receptor libraries were prepared by the immunoSEQ multiplex PCR assay. Sourced from immuneACCESS, this table was stored by TCRdb with only in-frame sequences that have V and J called. A share of the clones is absent; for the studies checked, an unresolved V gene accounts for under half, and the remainder has no known explanation. A total of approximately 36,000 clones appear in this sample, about 94% of them only once. 0.55% to 0.75% of the sample lies in the top ten. Sequenced material: CD4+ T cells from blood. These TCRs come from a human donor with juvenile idiopathic arthritis.

The chain has TRBV11-3 and TRBJ1-1, with a possible D match to TRBD1 (6 bases). This CDR3 is 15 amino acids long. The V gene lost 1 base and the J gene lost 2 bases, with 11 bases spanning the gap. Germline CDR1 reads SGHNT; CDR2 reads YENEEA. The CDR3 DNA reads TGTGCCAGCAGCTTAGCTGGGGGGGCTAACACTGAAGCTTTCTTT. It encodes CASSLAGGANTEAFF. The variable domain in full, completed from reference TRBV11-3 and TRBJ1-1, reads EAGVVQSPRYKIIEKKQPVAFWCNPISGHNTLYWYLQNLGQGPELLIRYENEEAVDDSQLPKDRFSAERLKGVDSTLKIQPAELGDSAVYLCASSLAGGANTEAFFGQGTRLTVV.

V and J are TRBV7-2 and TRBJ2-5; possible D gene TRBD2, 5 bases. Germline values: CDR1 SGHTA, CDR2 FQGNSA. The CDR3 runs 14 residues. The V end was cut by 2 bases, the J end by 5 bases, with 12 bases between. The CDR3 nucleotides are TGTGCCAGCAGCTTAAGAGGGCGCGGGGAGACCCAGTACTTC. Amino acid sequence: CASSLRGRGETQYF. The entire variable domain, with the rest obtained from reference TRBV7-2 and TRBJ2-5, is as follows: GAGVSQSPSNKVTEKGKDVELRCDPISGHTALYWYRQSLGQGLEFLIYFQGNSAPDKSGLPSDRFSAERTGGSVSTLTIQRTQQEDSAVYLCASSLRGRGETQYFGPGTRLLVL.

The V and J genes are TRBV18 and TRBJ1-4; 8 nucleotides match TRBD1. The CDR3 is made up of 17 amino acids. Germline CDR1 KGHSH, CDR2 LQKENI. J was trimmed by 2 bases and V by 6 bases; bases with no gene match: 11. CDR3 protein: CASSDRGGPWTNEKLFF. The DNA for the CDR3 is TGTGCCAGCTCCGACAGGGGAGGGCCCTGGACTAATGAAAAACTGTTTTTT. Supplemented by reference TRBV18 and TRBJ1-4, the full variable domain reads NAGVMQNPRHLVRRRGQEARLRCSPMKGHSHVYWYRQLPEEGLKFMVYLQKENIIDESGMPKERFSAEFPKEGPSILRIQQVVRGDSAAYFCASSDRGGPWTNEKLFFGSGTQLSVL.

Turning to this clone: Other DNA sequences in the sample encode the same CDR3. The J gene is TRBJ1-6, the V gene TRBV9, with D tentatively TRBD1 (5 bases). The CDR3 loop spans 14 amino acids. V dropped 2 bases and J dropped 6 bases, with 9 bases sitting between them. Germline V gene lookup returns CDR1 SGDLS and CDR2 YYNGEE. In nucleotides, the CDR3 is TGTGCCAGCAGCGTGGGCAGGGCTAATTCACCCCTCCACTTT. This encodes CASSVGRANSPLHF.

This chain joins TRBV7-8 and TRBJ2-1; TRBD2 matches at 8 bases. This CDR3 has 16 residues. From germline, CDR1 is SGHVS and CDR2 FQNEAQ. J lost 3 bases, V lost 4 bases, and 8 bases had no gene match. CDR3 DNA: TGTGCCAGCAGCTCTTTTCTAGCGGGCCTCTACAATGAGCAGTTCTTC. Protein sequence: CASSSFLAGLYNEQFF.

This chain connects TRBV18 to TRBJ2-7; D is possibly TRBD1 (8 bases). Germline CDR1 reads KGHSH; CDR2 reads LQKENI. Trimming shortened V by 2 bases and J by 6 bases, and 14 bases separated the two germline ends. This CDR3 has 14 residues. This chain's CDR3 is CASSPGTGGGEQYF. For the CDR3, the DNA is TGTGCCAGCTCACCAGGAACAGGGGGGGGCGAGCAGTACTTC.

This clone was picked up one time. The chain carries TRBV5-6 and TRBJ1-2, with TRBD1 identical over 7 bases. V trimming: 0 bases; J trimming: 7 bases; junction bases outside the gene matches: 3. The germline V gene has CDR1 SGHDT and CDR2 YYEEEE. The CDR3 consists of 13 residues. The CDR3, as DNA: TGTGCCAGCAGCTTGGACAGGGGCATTGGCTACACCTTC. It specifies CASSLDRGIGYTF.

The V and J genes are TRBV11-2 and TRBJ1-1; TRBD1 is a possible D gene (5 bases). Trimming shortened V by 5 bases and J by 10 bases, and 17 bases separated the two germline ends. This CDR3 contains 13 residues. Germline V lookup: CDR1 SGHAT, CDR2 FQNNGV. In DNA, the CDR3 is TGTGCCAGCAGCATAGGGGAGGCAGGGTTAGCTTTCTTT. It is translated as CASSIGEAGLAFF.

This chain connects TRBV6-5 to TRBJ1-4; D unclear. The CDR3 runs 14 residues. Trimming stripped 8 bases from V and 0 bases from J, with 10 bases between. Germline assignment: CDR1 MNHEY and CDR2 SVGAGI. CDR3 residues: CASALTATNEKLFF. In nucleotides, the CDR3 is TGTGCCAGCGCTCTCACTGCAACTAATGAAAAACTGTTTTTT.

The chain employs TRBV7-8 and TRBJ1-1; no definite D call. This CDR3 has 13 amino acids. Trimming shortened V by 5 bases and J by 12 bases, and 19 bases separated the two germline ends. Germline V gene data show CDR1 as SGHVS and CDR2 as FQNEAQ. In nucleotides, the CDR3 is TGTGCCAGCAGCGATCCGCGGGGAATTAGAACTTTCTTT. This gives the protein CASSDPRGIRTFF.

The chain links TRBV6-1 to TRBJ2-7; TRBD1 matches 8 bases. This CDR3 region has 17 residues. V lost 4 bases, J lost 2 bases, and 13 bases stayed unmatched. Germline V gene lookup returns CDR1 MNHNS and CDR2 SASEGT. CDR3 sequence (DNA): TGTGCCAGCAGTGGGGGCAGGGGGCTTTTTAAGACCTACGAGCAGTACTTC. Encoded protein: CASSGGRGLFKTYEQYF.

The gene calls are TRBV5-5 and TRBJ2-1; 7 bases line up with TRBD1. With 1 base clipped from V and 2 bases from J, the junction kept 3 bases outside the gene matches. Germline CDR1 is SGHKS and CDR2 is YYEKEE (reference sequence). The CDR3 runs 15 residues. CDR3: CASSLTGAAYNEQFF. CDR3 DNA: TGTGCCAGCAGCTTGACAGGGGCCGCCTACAATGAGCAGTTCTTC. Filled out from reference TRBV5-5 and TRBJ2-1, the complete variable domain reads DAGVTQSPTHLIKTRGQQVTLRCSPISGHKSVSWYQQVLGQGPQFIFQYYEKEERGRGNFPDRFSARQFPNYSSELNVNALLLGDSALYLCASSLTGAAYNEQFFGPGTRLTVL.

The CDR3 is CASSLLSGSSYEQYF. The CDR3 nucleotides are TGTGCCAGCAGCCTATTAAGCGGCAGCTCCTACGAGCAGTACTTC. The J gene is TRBJ2-7, the V gene TRBV7-8; D is perhaps TRBD2 (5 bases). Trimming removed 5 bases from V and 0 bases from J, with 14 bases in between. CDR1 and CDR2 from the germline V gene are SGHVS and FQNEAQ. This CDR3 region has 15 residues.

The chain links TRBV4-1 to TRBJ1-3; 9 nucleotides agree with TRBD1. Germline CDR1 MGHRA, CDR2 YSYEKL. J gave up 3 bases and V 1 base, and 1 base lay outside the gene matches. The CDR3 extends over 15 amino acids. DNA of the CDR3: TGCGCCAGCAGCCAAGTGGGACAGGGTGGAAACACCATATATTTT. Translated: CASSQVGQGGNTIYF.

V usage is TRBV6-4 and J usage is TRBJ1-4, with 10 bases lining up with TRBD1. This CDR3 region has 15 residues. Per the germline V gene, CDR1 is MRHNA and CDR2 is SNTAGT. V dropped 5 bases and J dropped 7; count of bases not matched to a gene: 7. Here the CDR3 reads CASSPGQGFGEKLFF. The DNA of the CDR3 is TGTGCCAGCAGTCCGGGACAGGGGTTTGGTGAAAAACTGTTTTTT.

The rearrangement links TRBV7-9 to TRBJ2-7; weak D call: TRBD2 (5 bases). The CDR3 runs 13 residues. V shed 3 bases and J shed 11 bases, with 17 bases lying between them. CDR1 is SEHNR, CDR2 FQNEAQ, per germline (reference sequence). This CDR3 reads CASSFTRDRGKYF. DNA for the CDR3: TGTGCCAGCAGCTTTACGAGAGACCGGGGAAAGTACTTC.

V usage is TRBV5-1 and J usage is TRBJ2-1, with a possible D match to TRBD2 (5 bases). The V gene's germline CDR1 is SGHRS and CDR2 YFSETQ. The CDR3 contains 12 residues. V was cut by 4 bases and J by 9 bases, with 11 bases left in between. This chain's CDR3 is CASSRGLVEQFF. For the CDR3, the DNA is TGCGCCAGCAGCCGCGGGCTTGTTGAGCAGTTCTTC.

The rearrangement uses TRBV2 and TRBJ1-1; 8 bases align to TRBD1. In germline, CDR1 is SNHLY, CDR2 FYNNEI. The CDR3 sequence is 14 residues long. V shed 3 bases, J shed 4 bases, and the junction held 4 bases outside the gene matches. Written as DNA, the CDR3 is TGTGCCAGCAGTGACAGGGGGCTTGGCACTGAAGCTTTCTTT. Its translation: CASSDRGLGTEAFF.

This chain joins TRBV29-1 and TRBJ1-1, with 8 bases fitting TRBD1. The CDR3 contains 13 residues. The ends lost 6 bases at V and 4 bases at J; junction bases unmatched: 7. Germline CDR1 SQVTM, CDR2 ANQGSEA. CDR3 sequence reads: CSVCRGQGTEAFF. In DNA form, the CDR3 reads TGCAGCGTATGCAGGGGGCAGGGCACTGAAGCTTTCTTT.

The chain couples TRBV6-5 to TRBJ1-4; TRBD1 matches at 9 bases. The CDR3 extends over 14 amino acids. With 5 bases clipped from V and 7 bases from J, the junction kept 5 bases outside the gene matches. Germline V gives CDR1 MNHEY, CDR2 SVGAGI. CDR3 nucleotide sequence: TGTGCCAGCAGTCGAACAGGGGGCGGTGAAAAACTGTTTTTT. Its translation: CASSRTGGGEKLFF.

The rearrangement uses TRBV19 and TRBJ1-2; TRBD1 matches at 11 bases. Germline values: CDR1 LNHDA, CDR2 SQIVND (reference sequence). The trim removed 7 bases at V and 8 bases at J, leaving 9 bases unmatched. The CDR3 totals 14 residues. The CDR3 protein is CASTRDRGFWGYTF. The DNA of the CDR3 is TGTGCCAGTACCCGGGACAGGGGGTTCTGGGGCTACACCTTC.

The chain joins TRBV29-1 to TRBJ1-4; TRBD1 matches at 10 bases. Germline V gene lookup returns CDR1 SQVTM and CDR2 ANQGSEA. Germline trimming cut 4 bases from V and 6 bases from J; bases unmatched to any gene: 17. This CDR3 comprises 18 residues. Written as DNA, the CDR3 is TGCAGCGTTGGCCAACGTCGGGACAGGGGAGTAGTAGATGAAAAACTGTTTTTT. Translating gives CSVGQRRDRGVVDEKLFF.

The CDR3 loop is CAWNIAGGTGELFF. The DNA for the CDR3 is TGTGCCTGGAATATAGCGGGGGGGACCGGGGAGCTGTTTTTT. The rearrangement uses TRBV30 and TRBJ2-2, with 11 bases lining up with TRBD2. Per germline, CDR1 GTSNPN and CDR2 SVGIG (reference sequence). CDR3 length equals 14 residues. The junction had 3 bases not matched to a gene; V was cut back by 4 bases and J by 5 bases. Supplemented by reference TRBV30 and TRBJ2-2, the full variable domain reads SQTIHQWPATLVQPVGSPLSLECTVEGTSNPNLYWYRQAAGRGLQLLFYSVGIGQISSEVPQNLSASRPQDRQFILSSKKLLLSDSGFYLCAWNIAGGTGELFFGEGSRLTVL.

The V call is TRBV9, the J call TRBJ2-2; TRBD2 agrees at 15 bases. Germline V lookup: CDR1 SGDLS, CDR2 YYNGEE. The J segment lost 4 bases and the V segment lost 7 bases, leaving 5 bases of the junction unmatched. The CDR3 contains 16 residues. CDR3 sequence reads: CASGLAGGPVTGELFF. In DNA form, the CDR3 reads TGTGCCAGCGGACTAGCGGGGGGGCCGGTCACCGGGGAGCTGTTTTTT.

For this clone: Mismatch with germline at one junction end may stem from a read error. The rearrangement links TRBV27 to TRBJ1-1; a possible D gene is TRBD1 (6 bases). CDR1 and CDR2 from the germline V gene are MNHEY and SMNVEV (reference sequence). The CDR3 spans 16 residues. CDR3 protein: CASSLNSGRGNSEAFF. The CDR3 DNA reads TGTGCCAGCAGTCTTAACTCAGGGAGGGGGAACTCTGAAGCTTTCTTT.

The chain uses TRBV19 and TRBJ1-2; perhaps TRBD1 as D (6 bases). Deletions cut 8 bases from V and 0 bases from J, with 13 bases between. CDR3 length equals 14 residues. The germline gives CDR1 LNHDA, CDR2 SQIVND (reference sequence). The CDR3 nucleotides are TGTGCCAGTGCGCAGGGGATTACTAACTATGGCTACACCTTC. Translation: CASAQGITNYGYTF. Supplemented by reference TRBV19 and TRBJ1-2, the full variable domain reads DGGITQSPKYLFRKEGQNVTLSCEQNLNHDAMYWYRQDPGQGLRLIYYSQIVNDFQKGDIAEGYSVSREKKESFPLTVTSAQKNPTAFYLCASAQGITNYGYTFGSGTRLTVV.

This clone was counted once. At the DNA level, this CDR3 is encoded by other sequences in the same sample as well. CDR3 sequence reads: CASRGQGNYGYTF. In DNA form, the CDR3 reads TGTGCCAGCAGGGGGCAGGGCAACTATGGCTACACCTTC. The chain has TRBV7-9 and TRBJ1-2, with a weak D call TRBD1 (5 bases). Germline V gene data show CDR1 as SEHNR and CDR2 as FQNEAQ (reference sequence). Trimming stripped 6 bases from V and 2 bases from J, with 10 bases between. There are 13 residues in the CDR3.

The rearrangement joins TRBV28 to TRBJ1-1; 7 positions agree with TRBD1. The CDR3 has 15 residues. CDR1 and CDR2 from the germline V gene are MDHEN and SYDVKM. The ends lost 3 bases at V and 5 bases at J; junction bases unmatched: 9. CDR3 DNA: TGTGCCAGCAGTTTGGCGGAGGGGGCGGGTACTGAAGCTTTCTTT. This translates into CASSLAEGAGTEAFF.

V and J are TRBV30 and TRBJ2-5; 9 nucleotides agree with TRBD2. The CDR3 extends over 14 amino acids. Trimming removed 3 bases from V and 1 base from J; junction bases left unmatched: 3. Germline CDR1 and CDR2: GTSNPN and SVGIG (reference sequence). The DNA for the CDR3 is TGTGCCTGGAGGGTAGCGGGGGCCCAAGAGACCCAGTACTTC. The encoded protein is CAWRVAGAQETQYF.

This clone appeared a single time. J is TRBJ1-5 and V is TRBV6-1; TRBD1 agrees at 9 bases. CDR1 is MNHNS and CDR2 is SASEGT in the germline V gene. The CDR3 length is 14 residues. After removal of 4 bases from V and 2 bases from J, the junction contained 0 bases not matched to a gene. CDR3 sequence (DNA): TGTGCCAGCAGTGGGGACAGGGGCAATCAGCCCCAGCATTTT. It specifies CASSGDRGNQPQHF.

The chain uses TRBV2 and TRBJ1-5; 8 bases line up with TRBD1. CDR1 and CDR2 from the germline V gene are SNHLY and FYNNEI. Germline trimming cut 0 bases from V and 6 bases from J; bases unmatched to any gene: 13. The CDR3 is 18 amino acids. In nucleotides, the CDR3 is TGTGCCAGCAGTGAAGCGCTGCAGGGGGCTAGACCCACTCAGCCCCAGCATTTT. Protein product: CASSEALQGARPTQPQHF.